The sequence of this T cell receptor beta chain was determined in a study of blood T cells in healthy people across ages. A second PCR, run for roughly 7 to 12 cycles, used a sample-barcoded 5' primer plus a J-beta primer mix. The authors tagged each cDNA molecule using a template-switch adaptor with 12 random nucleotides. TCRdb processed the 5' RACE reads anew with MiXCR; each CDR3 protein has one entry. This table holds about 1.8 million distinct CDR3 sequences, just under 50% found once. This CDR3 has 15 amino acids. CDR1 is SGHTA and CDR2 is FQGNSA in the germline V gene. The V gene end was trimmed by 4 bases and the J gene end by 0 bases; junction bases not matched to a gene: 4. Each donor's blood draw was roughly 9.8 milliliters of peripheral blood. With each sample, at least 5 micrograms of total RNA were extracted. In regard to this clonotype: Its specificity is unknown.

Study-wide results and limits: Diversity estimates from one million T cells were considered underestimates.

This receptor was taken from a middle-aged woman in good health. Sequences were obtained from blood. The V gene is TRBV7-2, the J gene TRBJ1-2; 8 bases match TRBD1. CDR3 sequence (DNA): TGTGCCAGCAGCTCCTACAGGGGGTCTAACTATGGCTACACCTTC. This translates into CASSSYRGSNYGYTF.